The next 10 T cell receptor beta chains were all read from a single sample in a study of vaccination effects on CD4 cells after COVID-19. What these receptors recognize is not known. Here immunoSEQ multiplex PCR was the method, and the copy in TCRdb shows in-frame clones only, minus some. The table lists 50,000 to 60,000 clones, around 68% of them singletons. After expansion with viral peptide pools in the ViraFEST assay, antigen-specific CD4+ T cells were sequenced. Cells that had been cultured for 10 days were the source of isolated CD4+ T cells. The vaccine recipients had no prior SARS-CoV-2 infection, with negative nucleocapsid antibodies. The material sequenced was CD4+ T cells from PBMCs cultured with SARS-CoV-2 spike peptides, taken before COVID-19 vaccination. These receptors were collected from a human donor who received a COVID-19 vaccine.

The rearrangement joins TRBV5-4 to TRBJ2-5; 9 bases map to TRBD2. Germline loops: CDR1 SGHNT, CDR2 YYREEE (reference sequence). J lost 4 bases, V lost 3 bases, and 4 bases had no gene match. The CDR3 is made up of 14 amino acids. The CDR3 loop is CASSSQLAGETQYF. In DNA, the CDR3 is TGTGCCAGCAGCTCCCAACTAGCGGGAGAGACCCAGTACTTC.

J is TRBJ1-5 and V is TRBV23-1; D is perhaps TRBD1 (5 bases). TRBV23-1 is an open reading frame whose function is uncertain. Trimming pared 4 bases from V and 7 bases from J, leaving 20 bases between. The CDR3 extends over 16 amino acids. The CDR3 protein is CASSPPGPGLFQPQHF. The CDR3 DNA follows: TGCGCCAGCAGTCCCCCAGGGCCAGGGCTATTCCAGCCCCAGCATTTT.

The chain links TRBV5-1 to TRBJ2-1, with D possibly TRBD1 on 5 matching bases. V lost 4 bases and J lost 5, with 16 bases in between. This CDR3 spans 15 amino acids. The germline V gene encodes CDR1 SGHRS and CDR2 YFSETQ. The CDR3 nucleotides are TGCGCCAGCAGCCCCGGTTTGACAGCGAACAATGAGCAGTTCTTC. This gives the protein CASSPGLTANNEQFF.

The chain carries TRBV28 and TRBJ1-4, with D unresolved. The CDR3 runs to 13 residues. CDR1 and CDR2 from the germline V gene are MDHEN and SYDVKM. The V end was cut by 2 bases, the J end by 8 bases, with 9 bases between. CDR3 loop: CASSLGRYEKLFF. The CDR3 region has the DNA TGTGCCAGCAGTTTAGGACGGTACGAAAAACTGTTTTTT.

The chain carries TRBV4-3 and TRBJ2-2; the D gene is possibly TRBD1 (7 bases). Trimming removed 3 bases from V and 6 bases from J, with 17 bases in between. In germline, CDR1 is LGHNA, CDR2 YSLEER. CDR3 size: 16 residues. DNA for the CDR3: TGCGCCAGCAGCCAGGGGTGGCAGGGGGAGGCCGGGGAGCTGTTTTTT. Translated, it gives CASSQGWQGEAGELFF.

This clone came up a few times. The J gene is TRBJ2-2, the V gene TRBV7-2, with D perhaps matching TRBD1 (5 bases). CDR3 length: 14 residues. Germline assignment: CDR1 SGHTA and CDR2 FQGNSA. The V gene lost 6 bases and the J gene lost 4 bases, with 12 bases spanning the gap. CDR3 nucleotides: TGTGCCAGCAGGCCAGGACACTTCACCGGGGAGCTGTTTTTT. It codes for CASRPGHFTGELFF.

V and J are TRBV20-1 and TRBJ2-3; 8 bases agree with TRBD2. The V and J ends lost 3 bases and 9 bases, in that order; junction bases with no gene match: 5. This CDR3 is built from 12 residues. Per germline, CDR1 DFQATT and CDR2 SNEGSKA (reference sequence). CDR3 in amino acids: CSASGLAGTQYF. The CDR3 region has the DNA TGCAGTGCTAGTGGACTAGCAGGGACGCAGTATTTT.

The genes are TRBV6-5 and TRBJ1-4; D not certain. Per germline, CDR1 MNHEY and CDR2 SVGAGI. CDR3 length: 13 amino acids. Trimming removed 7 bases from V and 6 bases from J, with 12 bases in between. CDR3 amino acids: CASIRQSDEKLFF. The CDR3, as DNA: TGTGCCAGCATTAGGCAATCTGATGAAAAACTGTTTTTT.

CDR3 residues: CSARHGETQYF. The CDR3 nucleotides are TGCAGTGCTAGACACGGGGAGACCCAGTACTTC. This rearrangement joins TRBV20-1 to TRBJ2-5; D not certain. This CDR3 spans 11 amino acids. Trimming cost V 2 bases and J 5 bases, with 6 bases left between them. Germline V gives CDR1 DFQATT, CDR2 SNEGSKA (reference sequence).

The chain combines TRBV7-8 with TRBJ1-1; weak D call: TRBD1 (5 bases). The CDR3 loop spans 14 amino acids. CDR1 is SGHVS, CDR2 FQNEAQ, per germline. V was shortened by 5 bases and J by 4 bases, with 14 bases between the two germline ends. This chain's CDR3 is CASSVVIGATEAFF. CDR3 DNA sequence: TGTGCCAGCAGCGTAGTCATAGGGGCCACTGAAGCTTTCTTT.